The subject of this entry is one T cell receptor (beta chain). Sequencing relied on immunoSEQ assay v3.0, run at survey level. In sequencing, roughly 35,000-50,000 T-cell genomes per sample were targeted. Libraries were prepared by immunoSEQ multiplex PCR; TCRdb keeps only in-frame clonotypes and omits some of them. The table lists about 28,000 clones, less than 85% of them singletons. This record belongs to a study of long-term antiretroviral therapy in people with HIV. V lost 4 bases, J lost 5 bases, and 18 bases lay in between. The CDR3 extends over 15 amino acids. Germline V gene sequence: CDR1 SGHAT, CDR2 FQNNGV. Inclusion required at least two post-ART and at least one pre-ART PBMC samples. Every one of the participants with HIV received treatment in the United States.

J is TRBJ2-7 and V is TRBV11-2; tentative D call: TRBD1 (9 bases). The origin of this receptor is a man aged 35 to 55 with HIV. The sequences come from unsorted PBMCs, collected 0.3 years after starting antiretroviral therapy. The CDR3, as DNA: TGTGCCAGCAGCTCGGGAGGGACAGGGATCCACGAGCAGTACTTC. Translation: CASSSGGTGIHEQYF.